A selection of T cell receptor beta chains follows, all from one sample in a study of blood T cell repertoires in COVID-19. TCRdb keeps only in-frame clones here, not all; method: immunoSEQ multiplex PCR. The sample has 250,000 to 350,000 clones; 84% are singletons. Sequencing used peripheral blood. Source of these receptors: a human donor with COVID-19, enrolled during active disease. The donor label of this sample is uncertain. Both conserved end residues are trimmed from each CDR3. D genes are given only for firm matches.

TRBV20-1 | NA | SASPRGTYNSPLH
TRBV5-6 | NA | ASSAGGPEQY
TRBV5-1 | NA | ASSLGWRGLEETQY
TRBV3-1/TRBV3-2 | NA | ASRSTARSYGYT
TRBV27 | TRBD2 | ASSVSGRAGGNTQY
TRBV9 | NA | ASSVTGENEKLF
TRBV10-1 | TRBD2 | ASSGPGLAGPRGNEQF
TRBV5-1 | NA | ASSPNRDSSYGYT
TRBV6-1 | NA | ASSEAQGPGQTQY
TRBV2 | TRBD1 | ASSASWDRGVRGYT
TRBV4-2 | TRBD2 | ASSQEGLAGDRAGELF
TRBV10-3 | TRBD1 | AISGFSGTGSGYT
TRBV3-1/TRBV3-2 | NA | ASSQEEDAGPRTYEQY
TRBV30 | TRBD1 | AWSGGGGADTQY
TRBV19 | NA | ASSIMGGTPTRDQPQH
TRBV7-9 | TRBD1 | ASSSTTGRMDGYT
TRBV19 | TRBD1 | ASSTIQGLDTGELF
TRBV6-5 | NA | ASRGQVYEQY
TRBV6-6 | NA | ASSPEGPQH
TRBV7-3 | TRBD2 | ASSLGSGRDTQY
TRBV4-3 | NA | ASSQGAGASYNEQF
TRBV24-1 | NA | ATSGEQVTDTQY
TRBV12-3/TRBV12-4 | TRBD1 | ASSPIQGRPAF
TRBV28 | NA | ASSFPPGDYEQY
TRBV7-3 | TRBD2 | ASSSTSGSGADTQY
TRBV27 | TRBD2 | ASSSRPAGLAGVVGETQY
TRBV5-4 | TRBD2 | ASSSDSGRASGANVLT
TRBV5-1 | TRBD1 | ASSGQGNEKLF
TRBV29-1 | TRBD2 | SVTGLAGRTDTQY
TRBV28 | TRBD2 | ASNSPAGDEQF
TRBV19 | NA | ASSIEASNADTQY
TRBV15 | NA | ATSRGLMGTPNYGYT
TRBV6-5 | TRBD1 | ASSYGQGVGQPQH
TRBV6-5 | NA | ASNSPSLRETQY
TRBV28 | TRBD2 | AVGGAGDGSYEQY
TRBV11-2 | NA | ASSLDPGRYNEQF
TRBV28 | TRBD2 | ASSNPGLAGPQETQY
TRBV24-1 | TRBD2 | ATSVPGRTSYEQY
TRBV28 | NA | ASSLGGEKLF
TRBV7-9 | TRBD2 | ASSLPWTSGRDKNIQY
TRBV15 | NA | ATSRGGAENTEAF
TRBV12-3/TRBV12-4 | NA | ATSVSPDNEQY
TRBV11-3 | TRBD1 | ASSLTSAGTGTVNTEAF
TRBV19 | NA | ASTPGLSSYEQY
TRBV6-2/TRBV6-3 | TRBD1 | ASSGRQGAGANVLT
TRBV29-1 | TRBD1 | SGGQDNYGYT
TRBV30 | TRBD1 | AWAGQGANEQF
TRBV12-5 | NA | ASGPPGDTGELF
TRBV11-3 | TRBD1 | ASSRSGQGTEQY
TRBV9 | TRBD1 | ASSRTGTGYNSPLH
TRBV27 | NA | ASKGAGGSYNSPLH
TRBV18 | NA | ASSPWEGSAEAF
TRBV7-3 | NA | ASGGPVSHEQY
TRBV5-4 | TRBD2 | ASSLAGDLGLEQF
TRBV3-1/TRBV3-2 | NA | ASSHTGEKLF
TRBV2 | NA | ASSAQGRVYGYT
TRBV6-5 | TRBD2 | ASRSSGSFGEQF
TRBV5-1 | TRBD2 | ASSSPRGAGELF